This T cell receptor beta chain was observed in a study of monozygotic twins with cystic fibrosis. Study details: Around 3 micrograms of fragmented DNA underwent approximately 15 PCR cycles for library preparation. Regarding the study as a whole: Monozygotic CF twins shared more identical nucleotide clonotypes than unrelated patients. Low clonality (median about 0.0095) suggested a mostly naive repertoire. Shared CDR3 numbers were not associated with age, concordance or severity.

Measured with immunoSEQ multiplex PCR; TCRdb has only the in-frame clones, and not every one. This table has approximately 23,000 clones, around nine tenths appearing once. This clone was seen just once. Its antigen is undetermined. The receptor was isolated from a woman aged 30 to 39 with cystic fibrosis. The sequenced sample was blood.

CDR3 region: CASMGVGGPLWAEQYF. CDR3 nucleotide sequence: TGTGCCAGCATGGGTGTGGGTGGTCCCCTATGGGCCGAGCAGTACTTC. The V call is TRBV28, the J call TRBJ2-7, with D unclear. The ends were cut back, 7 bases at V and 6 bases at J, with 25 bases in the middle. Germline V gene lookup returns CDR1 MDHEN and CDR2 SYDVKM. The CDR3 is 16 residues long.